The rows below give T cell receptor beta chains drawn from one sample of a study of T cells in Graves' hyperthyroidism and ophthalmopathy. In TCRdb, the multiplex PCR reads were re-called with MiXCR into one record per CDR3 protein. The repertoire holds approximately 590,000 distinct CDR3 sequences, 46% seen once, with nearly 8.5% in the top ten. The material sequenced was peripheral blood or thyroid tissue (not recorded which). Receptors originate from a woman aged 18-29 years with Graves' hyperthyroidism. Both conserved end residues are part of each CDR3.

V gene	J gene	CDR3 protein
TRBV10-3	TRBJ1-1	CAISEDRGRVTEAFF
TRBV19	TRBJ2-2	CASSISGTYGELFF
TRBV29-1	TRBJ1-1	CSVEVVMNTEAFF
TRBV10-3	TRBJ2-7	CAISESRLAGTYEQYF
TRBV25-1	TRBJ2-2	CASSGDTSNTGELFF
TRBV29-1	TRBJ1-2	CSGDPPGYTF
TRBV19	TRBJ2-6	CARRGEAGANVLTF
TRBV2	TRBJ1-1	CASFSGTEAFF
TRBV5-1	TRBJ2-7	CASSLGGILGYEQYF
TRBV7-2	TRBJ2-7	CASSSLTGKKVYEQYF
TRBV2	TRBJ2-6	CASSLVLSGANVLTF
TRBV6-1	TRBJ1-6	CASRLNTGIGSPLHF
TRBV24-1	TRBJ1-5	CATSDPKWILF
TRBV15	TRBJ2-1	CATSSIAGGHVGEQFF
TRBV7-2	TRBJ1-4	CASSFSRGEKLFF
TRBV25-1	TRBJ2-7	CASSGGEPGQGKHEQYF
TRBV9	TRBJ1-2	CASSPSPTNYGYTF
TRBV2	TRBJ1-2	CASSDRFARGNYGYTF
TRBV20-1	TRBJ1-2	CSARDNGRILGYTF
TRBV29-1	TRBJ2-6	CSVEESSVSSGANVLTF
TRBV5-8	TRBJ1-2	CASSLVGLSGGYTF
TRBV20-1	TRBJ2-7	CSARGLSYEQYF
TRBV7-2	TRBJ1-2	CASSLGIHYGYTF
TRBV2	TRBJ1-6	CASLAGTGGSPLHF
TRBV29-1	TRBJ1-2	CSVERQDGYTF
TRBV29-1	TRBJ1-4	CSARQPESNEKLFF
TRBV2	TRBJ1-2	CASSAWRQGLDYGYTF
TRBV29-1	TRBJ1-1	CSLHGFTEAFF
TRBV7-9	TRBJ2-2	CASRQGSANTGELFF
TRBV24-1	TRBJ2-5	CATSDLAGAQETQYF
TRBV5-4	TRBJ1-2	CASSLTSDGYTF
TRBV15	TRBJ1-4	CATSSHQGDEKLFF
TRBV19	TRBJ1-2	CASSPVAGGYGYTF
TRBV6-5	TRBJ2-5	CAIRGTGTVETQYF
TRBV4-2	TRBJ2-5	CASSEFGFLETQYF
TRBV10-3	TRBJ1-1	CASRDRDYQAFF
TRBV2	TRBJ1-2	CASSQRGSSYGYTF
TRBV12-3/TRBV12-4	TRBJ1-2	CASSSDWSSLYGYTF
TRBV29-1	TRBJ1-1	CSAKAGGAYNEQFF
TRBV29-1	TRBJ1-2	CSVERTRDYGYTF
TRBV5-1	TRBJ1-1	CASSLALRARGTEAFF
TRBV7-9	TRBJ2-7	CASSRRDGQYF
TRBV9	TRBJ2-7	CATRGEGLHEQYF
TRBV19	TRBJ1-3	CASSILPPGNTIYF
TRBV7-9	TRBJ2-2	CASSLEVIGELFF